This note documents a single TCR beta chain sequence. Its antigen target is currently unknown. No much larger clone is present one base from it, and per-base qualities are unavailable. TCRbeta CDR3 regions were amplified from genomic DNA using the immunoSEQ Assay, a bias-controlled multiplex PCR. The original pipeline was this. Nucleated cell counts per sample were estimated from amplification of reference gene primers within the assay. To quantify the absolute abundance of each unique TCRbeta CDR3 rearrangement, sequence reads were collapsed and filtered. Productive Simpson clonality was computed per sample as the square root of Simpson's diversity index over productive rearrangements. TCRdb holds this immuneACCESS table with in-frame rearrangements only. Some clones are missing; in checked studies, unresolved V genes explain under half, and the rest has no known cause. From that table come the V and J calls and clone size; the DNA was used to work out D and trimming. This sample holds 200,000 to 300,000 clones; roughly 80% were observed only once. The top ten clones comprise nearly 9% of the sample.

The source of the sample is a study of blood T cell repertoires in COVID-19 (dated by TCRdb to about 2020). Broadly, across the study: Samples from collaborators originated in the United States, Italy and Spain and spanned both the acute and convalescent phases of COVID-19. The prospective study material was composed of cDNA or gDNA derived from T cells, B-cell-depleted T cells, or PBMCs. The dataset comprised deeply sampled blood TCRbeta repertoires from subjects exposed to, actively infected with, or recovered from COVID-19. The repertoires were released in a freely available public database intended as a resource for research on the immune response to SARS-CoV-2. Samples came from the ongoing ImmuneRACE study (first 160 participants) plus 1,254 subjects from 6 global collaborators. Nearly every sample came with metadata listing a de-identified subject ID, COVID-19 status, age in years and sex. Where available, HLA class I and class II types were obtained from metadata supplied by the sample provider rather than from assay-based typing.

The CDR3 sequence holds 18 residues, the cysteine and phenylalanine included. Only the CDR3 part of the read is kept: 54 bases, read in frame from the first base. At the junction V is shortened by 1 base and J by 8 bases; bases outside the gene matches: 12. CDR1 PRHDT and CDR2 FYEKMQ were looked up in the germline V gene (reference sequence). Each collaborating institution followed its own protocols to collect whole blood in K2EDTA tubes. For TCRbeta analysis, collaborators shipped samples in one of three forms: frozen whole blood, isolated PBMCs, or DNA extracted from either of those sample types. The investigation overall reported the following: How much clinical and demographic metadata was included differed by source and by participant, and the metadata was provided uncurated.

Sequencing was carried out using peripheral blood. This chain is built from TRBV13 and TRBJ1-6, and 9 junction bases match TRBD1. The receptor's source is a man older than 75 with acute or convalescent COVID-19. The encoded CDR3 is CASSLAGTGWLSDSPLHF. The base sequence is TGTGCCAGCAGCTTAGCTGGGACAGGGTGGCTATCTGATTCACCCCTCCACTTT.